This T cell receptor (beta chain) originates from a study of technical replicates of blood from a few donors. V was pared by 4 bases and J by 4 bases, with 4 bases of the junction left unmatched. The CDR3 length is 14 residues. Germline V CDR1 and CDR2: SGHRS, YFSETQ. Profiled with immunoSEQ multiplex PCR; TCRdb holds only in-frame clones, not every one. The sample lists roughly 100,000 clones, nearly 96% occurring once. The genes are TRBV5-1 and TRBJ2-5, with 10 nucleotides matching TRBD1. This receptor was taken from a human donor in good health. Sequenced input: T cells isolated from PBMCs. CDR3 nucleotide sequence: TGCGCCAGCAGCCTGGGGACAGGGGTAGAGACCCAGTACTTC. Translation gives CASSLGTGVETQYF.